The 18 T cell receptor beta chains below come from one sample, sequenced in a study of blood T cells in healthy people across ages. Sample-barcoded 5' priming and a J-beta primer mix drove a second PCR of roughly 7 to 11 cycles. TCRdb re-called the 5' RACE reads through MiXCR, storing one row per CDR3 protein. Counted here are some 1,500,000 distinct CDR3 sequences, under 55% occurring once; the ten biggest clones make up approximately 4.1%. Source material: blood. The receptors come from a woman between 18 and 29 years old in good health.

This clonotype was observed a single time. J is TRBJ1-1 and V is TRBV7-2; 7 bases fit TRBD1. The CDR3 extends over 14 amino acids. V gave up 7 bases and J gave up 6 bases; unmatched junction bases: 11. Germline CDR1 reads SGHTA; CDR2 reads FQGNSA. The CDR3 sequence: CASTLQGLGAEAFF. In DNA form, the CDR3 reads TGTGCCAGCACCCTACAGGGGCTTGGGGCTGAAGCTTTCTTT.

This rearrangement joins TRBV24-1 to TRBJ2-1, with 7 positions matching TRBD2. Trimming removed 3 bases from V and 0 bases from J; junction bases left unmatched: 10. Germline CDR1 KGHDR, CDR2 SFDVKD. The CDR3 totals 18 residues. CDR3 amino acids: CATSDRDPRTSSYNEQFF. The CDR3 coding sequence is TGTGCCACCAGTGATAGGGATCCCCGGACTAGCTCCTACAATGAGCAGTTCTTC.

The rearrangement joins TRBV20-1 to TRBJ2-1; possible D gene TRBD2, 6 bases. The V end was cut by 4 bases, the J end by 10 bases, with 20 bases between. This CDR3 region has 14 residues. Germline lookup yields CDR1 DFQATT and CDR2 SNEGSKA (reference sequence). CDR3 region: CSANRDFLNFEQFF. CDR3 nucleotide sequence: TGCAGTGCTAACCGGGACTTCCTCAACTTCGAGCAGTTCTTC.

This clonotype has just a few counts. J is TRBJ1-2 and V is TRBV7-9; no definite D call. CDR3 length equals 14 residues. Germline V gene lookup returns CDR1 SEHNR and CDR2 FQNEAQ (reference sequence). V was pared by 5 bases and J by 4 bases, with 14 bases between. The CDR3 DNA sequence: TGTGCCAGCAGCCGCGTCGCAGGCTCCTATGGCTACACCTTC. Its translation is CASSRVAGSYGYTF.

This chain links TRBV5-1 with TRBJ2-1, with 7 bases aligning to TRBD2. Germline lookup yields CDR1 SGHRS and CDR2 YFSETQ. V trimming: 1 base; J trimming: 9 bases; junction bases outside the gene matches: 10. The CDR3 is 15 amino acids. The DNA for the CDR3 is TGCGCCAGCAGCTTGTCCGGGGGGATTGGTGGTGAGCAGTTCTTC. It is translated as CASSLSGGIGGEQFF.

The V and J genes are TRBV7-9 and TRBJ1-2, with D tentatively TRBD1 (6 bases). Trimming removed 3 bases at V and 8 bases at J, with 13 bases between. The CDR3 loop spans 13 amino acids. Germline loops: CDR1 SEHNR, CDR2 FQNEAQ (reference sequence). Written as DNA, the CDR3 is TGTGCCAGCAGCTTCGGAGGGGGGAAGGGCTACACCTTC. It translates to CASSFGGGKGYTF.

The CDR3 here is CSGGGGTDTQYF. The CDR3 DNA is TGCAGCGGTGGAGGGGGCACAGATACGCAGTATTTT. The chain couples TRBV29-1 to TRBJ2-3, with a possible D match to TRBD2 (6 bases). V shed 7 bases and J shed 1 base, with 9 bases lying between them. CDR1 is SQVTM, CDR2 ANQGSEA, per germline. The CDR3 has 12 residues.

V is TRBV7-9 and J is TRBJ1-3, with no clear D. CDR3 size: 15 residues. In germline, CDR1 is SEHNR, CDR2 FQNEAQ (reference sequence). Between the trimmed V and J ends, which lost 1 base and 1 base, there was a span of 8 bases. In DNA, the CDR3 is TGTGCCAGCAGCTTAGTCGGAGGATCTGGAAACACCATATATTTT. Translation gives CASSLVGGSGNTIYF.

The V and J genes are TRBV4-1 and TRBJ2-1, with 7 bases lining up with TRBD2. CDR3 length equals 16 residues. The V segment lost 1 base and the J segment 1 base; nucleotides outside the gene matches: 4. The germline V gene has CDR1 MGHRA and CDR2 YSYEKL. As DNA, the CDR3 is TGCGCCAGCAGCCAAGGGGAGGGGTTATCCTACAATGAGCAGTTCTTC. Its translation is CASSQGEGLSYNEQFF.

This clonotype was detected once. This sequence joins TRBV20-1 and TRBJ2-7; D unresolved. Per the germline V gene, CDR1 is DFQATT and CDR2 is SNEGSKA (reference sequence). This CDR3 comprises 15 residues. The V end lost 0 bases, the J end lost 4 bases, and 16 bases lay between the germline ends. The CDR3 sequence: CSARDVAVGLYEQYF. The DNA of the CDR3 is TGCAGTGCTAGAGATGTGGCGGTAGGCTTATACGAGCAGTACTTC.

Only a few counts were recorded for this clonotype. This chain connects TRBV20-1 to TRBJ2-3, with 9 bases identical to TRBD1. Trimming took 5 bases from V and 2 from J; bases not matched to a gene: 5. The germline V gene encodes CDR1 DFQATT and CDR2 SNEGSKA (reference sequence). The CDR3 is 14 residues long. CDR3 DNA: TGCAGTGCTCACGACAGGGGGGTCACAGATACGCAGTATTTT. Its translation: CSAHDRGVTDTQYF.

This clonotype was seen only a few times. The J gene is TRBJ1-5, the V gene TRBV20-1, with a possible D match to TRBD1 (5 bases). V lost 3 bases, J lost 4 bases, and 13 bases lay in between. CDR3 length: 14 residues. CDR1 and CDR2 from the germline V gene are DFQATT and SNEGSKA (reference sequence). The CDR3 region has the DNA TGCAGTGCTAGCCAGGGACGGTCGAATCAGCCCCAGCATTTT. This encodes CSASQGRSNQPQHF.

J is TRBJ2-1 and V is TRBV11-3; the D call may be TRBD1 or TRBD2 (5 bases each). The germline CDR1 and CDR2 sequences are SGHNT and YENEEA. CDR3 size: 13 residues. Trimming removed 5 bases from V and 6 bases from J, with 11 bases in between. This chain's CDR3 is CASSPGTLNEQFF. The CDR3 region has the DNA TGTGCCAGCAGCCCCGGGACCCTCAATGAGCAGTTCTTC. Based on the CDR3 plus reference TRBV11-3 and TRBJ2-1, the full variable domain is EAGVVQSPRYKIIEKKQPVAFWCNPISGHNTLYWYLQNLGQGPELLIRYENEEAVDDSQLPKDRFSAERLKGVDSTLKIQPAELGDSAVYLCASSPGTLNEQFFGPGTRLTVL.

Here the CDR3 reads CASSPGESPYEQYF. In DNA form, the CDR3 reads TGCGCCAGCAGCCCCGGAGAGAGTCCCTACGAGCAGTACTTC. The chain carries TRBV5-1 and TRBJ2-7; D is undetermined. Trimming pared 4 bases from V and 2 bases from J, leaving 13 bases between. Germline assignment: CDR1 SGHRS and CDR2 YFSETQ. This CDR3 is 14 amino acids long.

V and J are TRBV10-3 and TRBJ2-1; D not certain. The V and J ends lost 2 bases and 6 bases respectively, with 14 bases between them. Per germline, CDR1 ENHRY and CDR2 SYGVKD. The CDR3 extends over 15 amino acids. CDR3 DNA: TGTGCCATCAGTGAGGGACGCCCGGTGGTCAATGAGCAGTTCTTC. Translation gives CAISEGRPVVNEQFF.

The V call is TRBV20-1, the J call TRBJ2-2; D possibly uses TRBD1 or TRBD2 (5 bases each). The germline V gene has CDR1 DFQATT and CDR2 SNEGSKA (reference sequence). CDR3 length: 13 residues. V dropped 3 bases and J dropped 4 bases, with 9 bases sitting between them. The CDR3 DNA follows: TGCAGTGCTAGTGGGACCCCCACCGGGGAGCTGTTTTTT. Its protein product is CSASGTPTGELFF.

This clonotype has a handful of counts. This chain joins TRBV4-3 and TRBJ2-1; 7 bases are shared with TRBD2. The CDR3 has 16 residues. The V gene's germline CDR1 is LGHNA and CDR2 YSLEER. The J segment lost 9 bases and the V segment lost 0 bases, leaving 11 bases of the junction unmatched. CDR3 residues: CASSQDSWTSHGEQFF. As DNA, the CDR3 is TGCGCCAGCAGCCAAGATTCCTGGACTAGTCATGGTGAGCAGTTCTTC.

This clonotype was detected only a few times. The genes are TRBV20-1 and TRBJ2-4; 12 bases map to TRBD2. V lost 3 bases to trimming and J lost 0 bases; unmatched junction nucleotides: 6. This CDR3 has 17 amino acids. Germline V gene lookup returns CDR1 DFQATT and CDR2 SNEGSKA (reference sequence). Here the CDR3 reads CSASALAGGGAKNIQYF. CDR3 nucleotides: TGCAGTGCTAGTGCACTAGCGGGGGGAGGAGCCAAAAACATTCAGTACTTC.